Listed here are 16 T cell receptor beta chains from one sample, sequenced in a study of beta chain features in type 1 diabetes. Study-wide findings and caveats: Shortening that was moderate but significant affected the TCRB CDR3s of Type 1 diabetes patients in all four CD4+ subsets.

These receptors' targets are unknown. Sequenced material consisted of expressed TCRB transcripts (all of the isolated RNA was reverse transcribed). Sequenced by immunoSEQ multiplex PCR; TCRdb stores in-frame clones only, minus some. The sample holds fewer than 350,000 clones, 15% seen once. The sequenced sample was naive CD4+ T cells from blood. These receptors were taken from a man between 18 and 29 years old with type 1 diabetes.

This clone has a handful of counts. CDR3 DNA sequence: TGTGCCAGCCTCGGGACAGGGGGCACAGATACGCAGTATTTT. Encoded protein: CASLGTGGTDTQYF. The chain recombines TRBV19 with TRBJ2-3, with 10 bases aligning to TRBD1. CDR1 is LNHDA and CDR2 is SQIVND in the germline V gene (reference sequence). The junction had 4 bases not matched to a gene; V was cut back by 9 bases and J by 1 base. The CDR3 consists of 14 residues.

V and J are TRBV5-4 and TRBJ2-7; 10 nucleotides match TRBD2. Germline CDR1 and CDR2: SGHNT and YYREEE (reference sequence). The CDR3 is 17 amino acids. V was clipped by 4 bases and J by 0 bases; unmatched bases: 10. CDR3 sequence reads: CASSPQRGGPSSYEQYF. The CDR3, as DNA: TGTGCCAGCAGCCCACAGCGGGGGGGACCAAGCTCCTACGAGCAGTACTTC. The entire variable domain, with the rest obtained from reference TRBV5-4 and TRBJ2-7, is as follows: ETGVTQSPTHLIKTRGQQVTLRCSSQSGHNTVSWYQQALGQGPQFIFQYYREEENGRGNFPPRFSGLQFPNYSSELNVNALELDDSALYLCASSPQRGGPSSYEQYFGPGTRLTVT.

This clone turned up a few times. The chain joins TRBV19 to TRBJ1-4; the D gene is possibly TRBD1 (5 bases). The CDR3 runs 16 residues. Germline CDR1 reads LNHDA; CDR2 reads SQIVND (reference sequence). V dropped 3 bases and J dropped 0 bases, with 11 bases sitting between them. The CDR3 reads CASSMVGHATNEKLFF. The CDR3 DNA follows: TGTGCCAGTAGTATGGTGGGGCACGCAACTAATGAAAAACTGTTTTTT. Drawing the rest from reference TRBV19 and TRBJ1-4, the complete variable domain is DGGITQSPKYLFRKEGQNVTLSCEQNLNHDAMYWYRQDPGQGLRLIYYSQIVNDFQKGDIAEGYSVSREKKESFPLTVTSAQKNPTAFYLCASSMVGHATNEKLFFGSGTQLSVL.

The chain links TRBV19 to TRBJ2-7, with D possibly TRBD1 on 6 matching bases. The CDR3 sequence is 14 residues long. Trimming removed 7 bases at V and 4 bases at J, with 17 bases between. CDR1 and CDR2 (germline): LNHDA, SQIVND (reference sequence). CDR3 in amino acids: CASNKIQGFYEQYF. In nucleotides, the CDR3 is TGTGCCAGTAACAAAATACAGGGTTTTTACGAGCAGTACTTC.

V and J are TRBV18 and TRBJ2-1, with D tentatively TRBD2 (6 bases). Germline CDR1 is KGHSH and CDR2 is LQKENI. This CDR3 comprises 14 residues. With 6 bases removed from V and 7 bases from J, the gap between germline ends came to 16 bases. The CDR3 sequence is CASSPGLGGNEQFF. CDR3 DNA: TGTGCCAGCTCCCCAGGGCTAGGAGGGAATGAGCAGTTCTTC.

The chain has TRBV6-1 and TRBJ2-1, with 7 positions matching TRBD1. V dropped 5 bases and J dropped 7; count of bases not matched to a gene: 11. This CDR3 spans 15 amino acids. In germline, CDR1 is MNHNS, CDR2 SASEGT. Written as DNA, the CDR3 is TGTGCCAGCAGTAAGACAGGGCTTACGTTGAATGAGCAGTTCTTC. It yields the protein CASSKTGLTLNEQFF.

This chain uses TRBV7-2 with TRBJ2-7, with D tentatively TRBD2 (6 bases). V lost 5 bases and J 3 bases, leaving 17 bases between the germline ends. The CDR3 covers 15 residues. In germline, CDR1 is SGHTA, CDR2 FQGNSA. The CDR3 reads CASSPHGGSNYEQYF. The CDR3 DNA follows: TGTGCCAGCAGCCCACATGGGGGGAGTAACTACGAGCAGTACTTC.

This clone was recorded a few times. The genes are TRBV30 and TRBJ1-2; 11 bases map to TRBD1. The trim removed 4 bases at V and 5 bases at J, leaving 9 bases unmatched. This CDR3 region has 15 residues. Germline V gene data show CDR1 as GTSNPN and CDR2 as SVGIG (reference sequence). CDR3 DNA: TGTGCCTGGATTACCGGGACAGGGGGAACTTATGGCTACACCTTC. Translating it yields CAWITGTGGTYGYTF.

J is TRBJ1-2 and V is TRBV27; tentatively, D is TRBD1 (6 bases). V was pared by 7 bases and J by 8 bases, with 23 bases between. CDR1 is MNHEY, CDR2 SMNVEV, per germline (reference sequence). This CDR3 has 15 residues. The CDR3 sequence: CASTPAQGIQGGYTF. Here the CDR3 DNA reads TGTGCCAGCACCCCTGCACAGGGAATTCAGGGAGGCTACACCTTC.

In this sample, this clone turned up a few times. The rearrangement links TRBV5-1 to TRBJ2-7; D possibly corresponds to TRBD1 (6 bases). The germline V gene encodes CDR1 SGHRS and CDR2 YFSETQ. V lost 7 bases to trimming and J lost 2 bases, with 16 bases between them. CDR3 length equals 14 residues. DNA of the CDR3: TGCGCCAGCTCCCCAGGACAGCACACCTACGAGCAGTACTTC. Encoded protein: CASSPGQHTYEQYF.

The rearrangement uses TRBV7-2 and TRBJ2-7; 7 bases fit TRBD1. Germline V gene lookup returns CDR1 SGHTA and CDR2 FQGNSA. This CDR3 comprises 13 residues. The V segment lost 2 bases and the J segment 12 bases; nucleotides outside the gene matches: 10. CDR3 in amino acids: CASSLSPRDSWYF. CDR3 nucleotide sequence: TGTGCCAGCAGCTTATCCCCCCGGGACAGTTGGTACTTC.

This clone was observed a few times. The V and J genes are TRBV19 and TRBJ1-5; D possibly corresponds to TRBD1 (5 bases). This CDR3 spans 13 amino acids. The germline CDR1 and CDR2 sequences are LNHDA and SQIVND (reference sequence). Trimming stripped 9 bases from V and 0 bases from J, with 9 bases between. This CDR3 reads CASGTYSNQPQHF. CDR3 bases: TGTGCCAGCGGGACTTATAGCAATCAGCCCCAGCATTTT.

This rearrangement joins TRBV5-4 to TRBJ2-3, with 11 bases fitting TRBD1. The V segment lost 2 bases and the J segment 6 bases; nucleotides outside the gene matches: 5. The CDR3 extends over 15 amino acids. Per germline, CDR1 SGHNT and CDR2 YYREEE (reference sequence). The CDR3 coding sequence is TGTGCCAGCAGCTTCGCGGACAGGGGGCCTGATACGCAGTATTTT. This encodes CASSFADRGPDTQYF.

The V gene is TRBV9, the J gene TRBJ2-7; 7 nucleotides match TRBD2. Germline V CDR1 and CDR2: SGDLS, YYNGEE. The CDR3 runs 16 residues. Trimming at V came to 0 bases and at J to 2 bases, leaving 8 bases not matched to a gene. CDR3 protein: CASSVDAGAAAYEQYF. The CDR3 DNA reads TGTGCCAGCAGCGTAGACGCGGGAGCGGCGGCCTACGAGCAGTACTTC.

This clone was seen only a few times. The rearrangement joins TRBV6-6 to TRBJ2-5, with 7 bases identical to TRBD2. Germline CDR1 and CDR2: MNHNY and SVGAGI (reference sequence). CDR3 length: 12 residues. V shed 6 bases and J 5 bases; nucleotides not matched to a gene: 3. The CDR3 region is CASRSGGETQYF. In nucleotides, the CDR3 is TGTGCCAGCAGGTCCGGGGGGGAGACCCAGTACTTC.

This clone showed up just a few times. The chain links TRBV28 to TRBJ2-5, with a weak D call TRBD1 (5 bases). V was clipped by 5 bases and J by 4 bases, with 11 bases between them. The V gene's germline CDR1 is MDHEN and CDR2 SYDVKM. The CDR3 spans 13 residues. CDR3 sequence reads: CASSAGWAETQYF. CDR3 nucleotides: TGTGCCAGCAGTGCAGGGTGGGCAGAGACCCAGTACTTC.